The 3 T cell receptor beta chains below were found in one sample sequenced in a study of blood T cell repertoires in COVID-19. Profiled with immunoSEQ multiplex PCR; TCRdb holds only in-frame clones, not every one. The data show approximately 270,000 clones, 80% to 90% seen once. The source material was PBMCs or T cells enriched from blood (not recorded which). These receptors were obtained from a middle-aged man who had recovered from COVID-19.

The chain couples TRBV4-1 to TRBJ1-4; D uncertain. Trimming cost V 0 bases and J 7 bases, with 15 bases left between them. CDR3 length equals 16 residues. Germline lookup yields CDR1 MGHRA and CDR2 YSYEKL. The CDR3 sequence: CASSQDRGNEIEKLFF. The CDR3 bases are TGCGCCAGCAGCCAAGATCGGGGAAACGAAATTGAAAAACTGTTTTTT.

The chain combines TRBV27 with TRBJ1-5; no reliable D call. V was pared by 4 bases and J by 6 bases, with 10 bases between. In germline, CDR1 is MNHEY, CDR2 SMNVEV (reference sequence). There are 13 residues in the CDR3. The CDR3 here is CASSYHRSQPQHF. For the CDR3, the DNA is TGTGCCAGCAGTTATCACAGAAGTCAGCCCCAGCATTTT.

The V and J genes are TRBV5-1 and TRBJ2-3, with D possibly being TRBD1 (5 bases). V shed 0 bases and J shed 0 bases, with 8 bases lying between them. Germline-derived CDR1 and CDR2 are SGHRS and YFSETQ. The CDR3 runs to 15 residues. The CDR3 is CASSLEQGSTDTQYF. The CDR3 bases are TGCGCCAGCAGCTTGGAGCAGGGAAGCACAGATACGCAGTATTTT.